Reported below is one T cell receptor (beta chain). This record belongs to a study of blood T cell repertoires in COVID-19. The J segment lost 1 base and the V segment lost 0 bases, leaving 9 bases of the junction unmatched. CDR1 is SGDLS, CDR2 YYNGEE, per germline. This CDR3 contains 17 residues. Per the original data handling: Estimated nucleated cell counts came from reference gene primer amplification. Clones were read by immunoSEQ multiplex PCR, and TCRdb kept only the in-frame ones, dropping some. The V and J calls and clone size were taken over from that table, and D and trimming were inferred from the DNA. This sample carries 250,000 to 350,000 clones, 90% of them seen once, and the ten largest clones take 6.8%.

The rearrangement links TRBV9 to TRBJ2-7, with TRBD2 matching 8 bases. The clonotype was recovered from a woman between 25 and 40 years old with COVID-19, enrolled during active disease. Sequenced material: peripheral blood. The CDR3 DNA reads TGTGCCAGCAGCGTAGAGGGGAGCGGGAGATTGTCCTACGAGCAGTACTTC. Translating it yields CASSVEGSGRLSYEQYF.